One and the same sample provided the 21 T cell receptor beta chains below, sequenced in a study of blood T cell repertoires in COVID-19. Assay used: immunoSEQ multiplex PCR; TCRdb lists only in-frame clones, some missing. The repertoire consists of about 180,000 clones, with around 87% occurring once and the leading ten covering less than 3.5%. The sequenced sample consisted of peripheral blood. Receptors were obtained from a woman aged 30 to 39 with active or convalescent COVID-19.

V usage is TRBV27 and J usage is TRBJ1-1; 9 bases align to TRBD1. Trimming cost V 5 bases and J 9 bases; bases outside gene matches: 10. This CDR3 has 14 residues. Germline CDR1 MNHEY, CDR2 SMNVEV (reference sequence). CDR3 bases: TGTGCCAGCAGTCCACAGGGGGCTTCCCTTAAAGCTTTCTTT. It specifies CASSPQGASLKAFF.

V is TRBV21-1 and J is TRBJ1-1; the DNA was not used to check the table's D call, TRBD1. TRBV21-1 counts as a pseudogene. The CDR3 length is 16 residues. CDR3 residues: CASSLHPRVKDAEAFF. In nucleotides, the CDR3 is TGTGCCAGCAGCCTACACCCCAGGGTAAAGGACGCTGAAGCTTTCTTT.

The rearrangement joins TRBV18 to TRBJ2-1; TRBD2 aligns across 7 bases. The CDR3 covers 17 residues. CDR1 is KGHSH and CDR2 is LQKENI in the germline V gene. J gave up 5 bases and V 2 bases, and 12 bases lay outside the gene matches. The CDR3 nucleotides are TGTGCCAGCTCACCAACCGTGGGGGGAGGGCCGGACAATGAGCAGTTCTTC. Translated: CASSPTVGGGPDNEQFF.

The chain recombines TRBV6-5 with TRBJ2-1; D is possibly TRBD1 (5 bases). CDR1 and CDR2 from the germline V gene are MNHEY and SVGAGI. The CDR3 consists of 16 residues. V was pared by 0 bases and J by 5 bases, with 14 bases between. The CDR3 region has the DNA TGTGCCAGCAGTTACTCGCCGGGCTGGGGCGACAATGAGCAGTTCTTC. Translation gives CASSYSPGWGDNEQFF.

The chain couples TRBV18 to TRBJ1-1; D is possibly TRBD1 (6 bases). The length of the CDR3 is 16 residues. The V gene's germline CDR1 is KGHSH and CDR2 LQKENI. Trimming took 2 bases from V and 2 from J, leaving 15 bases between them. The CDR3: CASSPLAGALNTEAFF. Here the CDR3 DNA reads TGTGCCAGCTCACCATTGGCAGGGGCCCTCAACACTGAAGCTTTCTTT.

This chain joins TRBV28 and TRBJ1-2; possibly TRBD1 for D (5 bases). Germline-derived CDR1 and CDR2 are MDHEN and SYDVKM. Between the trimmed V and J ends, which lost 2 bases and 4 bases, there was a span of 8 bases. CDR3 length: 13 residues. CDR3 nucleotides: TGTGCCAGCAGTTTAGGGGCAGCCTATGGCTACACCTTC. It specifies CASSLGAAYGYTF.

With regard to this clone: The sample carries other DNA sequences with the same CDR3. This chain uses TRBV7-9 with TRBJ2-7; D call uncertain. Trimming pared 3 bases from V and 4 bases from J, leaving 7 bases between. The length of the CDR3 is 12 residues. Germline CDR1 reads SEHNR; CDR2 reads FQNEAQ (reference sequence). The CDR3 bases are TGTGCCAGCAGCTTGACTGGATACGAGCAGTACTTC. Protein product: CASSLTGYEQYF.

The V and J genes are TRBV6-1 and TRBJ2-7; D uncertain. The CDR3 is 12 amino acids. Between the trimmed V and J ends, which lost 1 base and 6 bases, there was a span of 7 bases. CDR1 is MNHNS and CDR2 is SASEGT in the germline V gene. The CDR3 DNA reads TGTGCCAGCAGTGAAGGTTGGGCCGAGCAGTACTTC. Translating it yields CASSEGWAEQYF.

The rearrangement joins TRBV5-6 to TRBJ1-6; possibly TRBD1 for D (6 bases). V was trimmed by 4 bases and J by 8 bases, leaving 13 bases between them. The germline gives CDR1 SGHDT, CDR2 YYEEEE. CDR3 length: 14 amino acids. The CDR3 here is CASSGGGSDSPLHF. CDR3 sequence (DNA): TGTGCCAGCAGCGGGGGCGGGAGTGATTCACCCCTCCACTTT.

This clone was seen only once. J is TRBJ1-2 and V is TRBV27; 12 bases map to TRBD1. With V trimmed by 6 bases and J by 7 bases, 6 bases remained unmatched. The germline gives CDR1 MNHEY, CDR2 SMNVEV (reference sequence). The CDR3 is made up of 14 amino acids. The CDR3 reads CASRNRDRGLGYTF. DNA of the CDR3: TGTGCCAGCAGAAACCGGGACAGGGGGCTTGGCTACACCTTC.

V is TRBV5-1 and J is TRBJ1-6; D is ambiguous. Germline loops: CDR1 SGHRS, CDR2 YFSETQ. The CDR3 spans 15 residues. The ends were cut back, 4 bases at V and 7 bases at J, with 15 bases in the middle. CDR3 nucleotide sequence: TGCGCCAGCAGCCCCTCGGCGGCAGCAAATTCACCCCTCCACTTT. Its translation is CASSPSAAANSPLHF.

This chain connects TRBV10-3 to TRBJ1-2; D call uncertain. Germline V gene data show CDR1 as ENHRY and CDR2 as SYGVKD. The CDR3 spans 12 residues. V shed 3 bases and J shed 8 bases, with 10 bases lying between them. The CDR3 sequence is CAISDPGGGYTF. The CDR3 nucleotides are TGTGCCATCAGTGATCCGGGTGGGGGCTACACCTTC.

This clone was detected only once. The V call is TRBV11-2, the J call TRBJ1-1; TRBD1 matches at 10 bases. V trimming: 5 bases; J trimming: 0 bases; junction bases outside the gene matches: 6. Germline loops: CDR1 SGHAT, CDR2 FQNNGV. The CDR3 runs 16 residues. CDR3 sequence reads: CASSPGQGTLNTEAFF. The CDR3 DNA reads TGTGCCAGCAGCCCGGGACAGGGGACCCTGAACACTGAAGCTTTCTTT.

This clone has only one observation. The V gene is TRBV19, the J gene TRBJ1-1; the match to TRBD1 covers 9 bases. V lost 7 bases to trimming and J lost 4 bases; unmatched junction nucleotides: 4. CDR1 and CDR2 (germline): LNHDA, SQIVND (reference sequence). The CDR3 is 13 amino acids. The CDR3 region has the DNA TGTGCCAGTAACCCGGACAGGGGCACTGAAGCTTTCTTT. It encodes CASNPDRGTEAFF.

This chain joins TRBV19 and TRBJ1-2, with 7 nucleotides matching TRBD1. Germline assignment: CDR1 LNHDA and CDR2 SQIVND (reference sequence). The CDR3 is made up of 14 amino acids. After removal of 7 bases from V and 4 bases from J, the junction contained 9 bases not matched to a gene. CDR3 region: CASMGTATFYGYTF. The CDR3 nucleotides are TGTGCCAGTATGGGGACAGCTACCTTCTATGGCTACACCTTC.

The chain joins TRBV19 to TRBJ2-7; tentatively, D is TRBD1 (5 bases). V shed 5 bases and J shed 0 bases, with 14 bases lying between them. Germline CDR1 and CDR2: LNHDA and SQIVND (reference sequence). This CDR3 is 15 amino acids long. CDR3 amino acids: CASSPGHLSSYEQYF. The CDR3 DNA sequence: TGTGCCAGTAGTCCCGGACACCTGAGCTCCTACGAGCAGTACTTC.

This chain links TRBV6-6 with TRBJ2-7; maybe TRBD1 (5 bases). Trimming removed 4 bases from V and 1 base from J, with 8 bases in between. The CDR3 contains 13 residues. Per germline, CDR1 MNHNY and CDR2 SVGAGI (reference sequence). Here the CDR3 reads CASSSTGSYEQYF. CDR3 DNA: TGTGCCAGCAGTTCTACAGGTTCCTACGAGCAGTACTTC.

The gene calls are TRBV25-1 and TRBJ2-1; 8 nucleotides match TRBD2. The CDR3 has 14 amino acids. Trimming took 8 bases from V and 6 from J; bases not matched to a gene: 9. The germline V gene encodes CDR1 MGHDK and CDR2 SYGVNS. This CDR3 reads CASDPGLDPNEQFF. In DNA, the CDR3 is TGTGCCAGCGATCCGGGACTAGACCCCAATGAGCAGTTCTTC.

The CDR3 protein is CASSEEGRPLYNEQFF. The CDR3 coding sequence is TGTGCCAGCAGTGAAGAAGGGAGGCCCCTTTACAATGAGCAGTTCTTC. This chain joins TRBV2 and TRBJ2-1; TRBD2 might be the D (6 bases). Germline V gene sequence: CDR1 SNHLY, CDR2 FYNNEI. V was trimmed by 1 base and J by 4 bases, leaving 14 bases between them. The CDR3 is made up of 16 amino acids.

The CDR3 DNA reads as TGCGCCAGCAGTCAATCTTACCGAGGAGAACAAGAGACCCAGTACTTC. This gives the protein CASSQSYRGEQETQYF. The chain employs TRBV23-1 and TRBJ2-5; D unresolved. TRBV23-1 is an ORF for which the function is uncertain. V lost 0 bases, J lost 2 bases, and 13 bases lay in between. This CDR3 region has 16 residues.

The gene calls are TRBV5-4 and TRBJ2-7, with a possible D match to TRBD2 (5 bases). Germline CDR1 and CDR2: SGHNT and YYREEE (reference sequence). CDR3 length: 15 amino acids. The V and J ends lost 1 base and 0 bases respectively, with 11 bases between them. CDR3 bases: TGTGCCAGCAGCTTGCTTTCGGCGGGCTCCTACGAGCAGTACTTC. This translates into CASSLLSAGSYEQYF.